The source of this T cell receptor beta chain is a study of T cells in Graves' hyperthyroidism and ophthalmopathy. Study background: At the time of initial diagnosis and before any treatment, peripheral blood was collected.

Every diagnosis used clinical symptoms, serum thyroxine and TRAb, thyroid ultrasound and orbital computed tomography. An approximately 10 ml volume of fresh peripheral blood provided the PBMCs. Amplification yielded TCR beta CDR3 regions, with RNA transcripts as the source. Primed by the HTBI set, a first-round RT-PCR was run on the TCR CDR3. In TCRdb, the multiplex PCR reads were re-called with MiXCR into one record per CDR3 protein. The sample lists a few hundred thousand distinct CDR3 sequences, roughly 20% seen once, with 40% in the top ten. This clonotype was detected ten times or more. The receptor's source is a man aged 18 to 35 with Graves' ophthalmopathy. The sequencing sample was made of blood.

This chain's CDR3 is CASSLWFERDSILSSYNSPLHF. CDR3 DNA: TGTGCCAGCAGCTTATGGTTTGAACGGGACAGCATTTTGAGCTCCTATAATTCACCCCTCCACTTT. This chain connects TRBV11-2 to TRBJ1-6, with 7 nucleotides matching TRBD1. The CDR3 is 22 amino acids. The J segment lost 0 bases and the V segment lost 2 bases, leaving 19 bases of the junction unmatched. Germline V gene data show CDR1 as SGHAT and CDR2 as FQNNGV.